This TCR beta chain was sequenced during a study of T cell responses to AZD1222 COVID-19 vaccine (dated by TCRdb to about 2021). A note on the overall study: A total of 233 trial participants underwent TCR sequencing, of whom approximately 200 had received two doses of AZD1222 and around 25 had received two doses of the MenACWY control vaccine. Trial participants were enrolled into age subgroups of 18-55, 56-69 and 70-plus years, which contained approximately 150, 28 and 58 TCR-sequenced participants, respectively. The paper's findings and limits, for the study overall: Conclusions about previously exposed vaccinees were limited because only six AZD1222 recipients were SARS-CoV-2 seropositive at baseline. Vaccine-associated CD4 TCRs spanned the whole spike protein, with dominant responses in regions 160-218 and 743-854. In the small 56-69-year group, the increase in depth fell short of significance, most likely because of low power. No day 14 peak-response samples were available, so repertoires were characterized only after the peak T cell response. After two AZD1222 doses, both the breadth and the depth of spike-specific TCRs were significantly higher than at day 0 and than in MenACWY recipients. Reportedly, close to half of the unique spike-specific TCRs recognized epitopes lying outside the regions that are mutated in the B.1.351 and B.1.1.7 variants. Participants were mostly white British, with more females than males. The authors suggested clonal diversity may have been underestimated.

Trimming removed 4 bases from V and 5 bases from J, leaving 12 bases between the germline ends. From cysteine to phenylalanine, the CDR3 is 13 amino acids long. Only the CDR3 DNA is retained, 39 bases long and in frame from the first base. CDR1 and CDR2, per the germline V gene, are SGHDT and YYEEEE. The sample's time point label, in plain terms: about 28 days (+/-7) after the second vaccine dose. Because spike-specific TCR depth and breadth did not differ between the two schedules, AZD1222 recipients who got a second dose at roughly 4 weeks were pooled with those who got a second dose at roughly 12 weeks. Vaccinee samples were obtained from the UK trials COV001 and COV002, which included a single-blind randomized controlled phase 2/3 trial of AZD1222 (ChAdOx1 nCoV-19) in healthy adults. Trial participant PBMC samples were collected at day 0 and day 28 after the second dose for TCRbeta chain sequencing.

The CDR3 regions of human TCRbeta chains were analyzed by immunosequencing. On the authors' methods: Repertoire TCRs were checked for matches against a reference library of SARS-CoV-2-specific TCRs that had been generated using the MIRA antigen-specificity platform. Breadth was defined as the fraction of unique TCRs that were SARS-CoV-2-associated. Depth was defined as the fraction of total T cells that were SARS-CoV-2-associated. Using the MIRA data, each spike-specific TCR was assigned both to the spike region to which the TCR was reactive and to a CD4 or CD8 class. Log10-transformed breadth and depth values were compared by one-way ANOVA with Sidak's multiple comparisons tests. TCRdb took this table from immuneACCESS and kept in-frame rearrangements with V and J called. Such tables lack part of the clones; where checked against another copy, unresolved V genes explain under half of the gap, and the rest is unexplained. From that table come the V and J calls and clone size; the DNA was used to work out D and trimming. The sample yields 120,000 to 150,000 clones; 89% were counted once. About 1.8% of the sample rests with the top ten.

Turning to this clone: Its antigen specificity is not known. Base qualities are missing; no much larger clone stands one base away.

The sequence links TRBV5-6 to TRBJ2-5; TRBD2 is possibly the D segment (5 matching bases). The clonotype originates from an adult who received the AZD1222 COVID-19 vaccine. Here the sequenced sample was peripheral blood, taken 28 days after the second AZD1222 dose. The nucleotide sequence is TGTGCCAGCAGCCCGGGATCGGTCGAGACCCAGTACTTC. It translates as CASSPGSVETQYF. The variable domain in full, with residues beyond the CDR3 obtained from the reference TRBV5-6 and TRBJ2-5 genes, is DAGVTQSPTHLIKTRGQQVTLRCSPKSGHDTVSWYQQALGQGPQFIFQYYEEEERQRGNFPDRFSGHQFPNYSSELNVNALLLGDSALYLCASSPGSVETQYFGPGTRLLVL.